These 18 T cell receptor beta chains came from one sample sequenced in a study of identical twins listed by TCRdb under 2016. Library method: 5' RACE. Sequencing was performed on an Illumina HiSeq 2000. TCRdb applied fastp at Q25 and MiXCR to the public reads, then kept only in-frame beta chains. All rows with the same CDR3 protein become a single entry with the most common DNA and genes. This sample gives 450,000 to 500,000 distinct CDR3 sequences in total; roughly an eighth of them show up just once. The biggest ten clones account for around 0.98% of the sample. This sample also belongs to another study, concerning yellow fever vaccine responses in identical twins.

The specimen was CD4+ T cells sorted from blood. These receptor sequences come from a woman younger than 30 in good health.

This clonotype was counted at least ten times. The rearrangement links TRBV29-1 to TRBJ1-1, with 7 bases matching TRBD1. This CDR3 has 12 amino acids. The V and J ends lost 6 bases and 5 bases, in that order; junction bases with no gene match: 6. Germline V gene lookup returns CDR1 SQVTM and CDR2 ANQGSEA. This chain's CDR3 is CSVIQGRTEAFF. The CDR3 DNA reads as TGCAGCGTCATACAGGGGAGAACTGAAGCTTTCTTT.

This clonotype has only a few counts. The chain employs TRBV10-3 and TRBJ2-2; D is ambiguous. Germline V gives CDR1 ENHRY, CDR2 SYGVKD. V dropped 6 bases and J dropped 6 bases, with 14 bases sitting between them. The CDR3 loop spans 14 amino acids. For the CDR3, the DNA is TGTGCCATCAGGGTTCCCGAAAGGGCCGGGGAGCTGTTTTTT. Amino acids: CAIRVPERAGELFF.

This clonotype appeared once. The junction and the germline gene differ at one end; a read error may be behind it. This chain links TRBV12-3 or TRBV12-4 with TRBJ2-1, with 15 bases fitting TRBD2. There are 18 residues in the CDR3. The CDR3 is CTSSPSRGLAGGKDEQFF. The CDR3 nucleotides read TGTACCAGCAGTCCATCCAGGGGACTAGCGGGAGGAAAGGATGAGCAGTTCTTC.

V and J are TRBV4-1 and TRBJ2-7; no firm D call. With 2 bases removed from V and 4 bases from J, the gap between germline ends came to 12 bases. The CDR3 runs 14 residues. Looked up from germline, CDR1 is MGHRA and CDR2 is YSYEKL. The CDR3 nucleotides read TGCGCCAGCAGCCAACTAAGAGATGAGTACGAGCAGTACTTC. This translates into CASSQLRDEYEQYF.

This clonotype has only a few counts. The gene calls are TRBV5-1 and TRBJ2-3; TRBD2 aligns across 10 bases. Germline CDR1 reads SGHRS; CDR2 reads YFSETQ. After removal of 1 base from V and 1 base from J, the junction contained 6 bases not matched to a gene. The CDR3 loop spans 17 amino acids. The CDR3 DNA reads as TGCGCCAGCAGCTTGTATTTAGGGACTAGCGGCACAGATACGCAGTATTTT. It encodes CASSLYLGTSGTDTQYF.

This clonotype turned up a few times. CDR3 coding DNA: TGTGCCACCAGTGCGGACAGGGTAACAGATACGCAGTATTTT. Translated, it gives CATSADRVTDTQYF. The chain is built from TRBV24-1 and TRBJ2-3; 8 bases fit TRBD1. CDR1 and CDR2 (germline): KGHDR, SFDVKD. The CDR3 covers 14 residues. J gave up 3 bases and V 5 bases, and 3 bases lay outside the gene matches.

In its sample, this clonotype was seen a few times. The rearrangement uses TRBV10-3 and TRBJ1-1; D unresolved. CDR1 ENHRY and CDR2 SYGVKD come from the germline V gene. This CDR3 is 13 amino acids long. V lost 9 bases to trimming and J lost 3 bases, with 14 bases between them. The CDR3 nucleotides read TGTGCCATACGAATTGAGCAGTACACTGAAGCTTTCTTT. It codes for CAIRIEQYTEAFF.

The J gene is TRBJ1-2, the V gene TRBV7-9, with D uncertain. The CDR3 consists of 14 residues. CDR1 is SEHNR, CDR2 FQNEAQ, per germline (reference sequence). Trimming took off 1 base at V and 4 bases at J, with 10 bases between the two ends. The DNA of the CDR3 is TGTGCCAGCAGCTTAGAACAGAAACTCTATGGCTACACCTTC. Its translation is CASSLEQKLYGYTF.

Concerning this clonotype: The conserved phenylalanine or tryptophan is not found at the CDR3 terminus, so this likely reflects a read error. This chain links TRBV7-3 with TRBJ2-1; TRBD2 aligns across 8 bases. The germline gives CDR1 SGHTA, CDR2 FQGTGA. The CDR3 runs 15 residues. Trimming took 10 bases from V and 1 from J; bases not matched to a gene: 9. The DNA for the CDR3 is TGTGCCACCGCGCGCGGCGGGGGGTCCTACAATGAGCAGTTCTTA. Translated: CATARGGGSYNEQFL.

The rearrangement joins TRBV15 to TRBJ2-2, with D perhaps given as TRBD1 or TRBD2 (5 bases each). The CDR3 has 14 amino acids. Trimming stripped 5 bases from V and 2 bases from J, with 9 bases between. Germline CDR1 reads LNHNV; CDR2 reads YYDKDF (reference sequence). The CDR3 here is CATSRGRNTGELFF. The CDR3, as DNA: TGTGCCACCAGCCGGGGCCGTAACACCGGGGAGCTGTTTTTT.

This clonotype was observed a few times. V and J are TRBV5-6 and TRBJ2-1; 8 bases match TRBD2. With 6 bases clipped from V and 6 bases from J, the junction kept 17 bases outside the gene matches. The CDR3 is 17 amino acids. Per the germline V gene, CDR1 is SGHDT and CDR2 is YYEEEE. The CDR3 protein is CASTGGGPSNRRNEQFF. The CDR3 DNA reads as TGTGCCAGCACAGGCGGGGGGCCAAGTAACCGCCGCAATGAGCAGTTCTTC. The full variable domain, its missing parts supplied by reference TRBV5-6 and TRBJ2-1, is DAGVTQSPTHLIKTRGQQVTLRCSPKSGHDTVSWYQQALGQGPQFIFQYYEEEERQRGNFPDRFSGHQFPNYSSELNVNALLLGDSALYLCASTGGGPSNRRNEQFFGPGTRLTVL.

This clonotype was counted many times. This sequence joins TRBV2 and TRBJ1-2; D is unresolved. The CDR3 is 14 residues long. V was cut by 2 bases and J by 1 base, with 8 bases left in between. CDR1 is SNHLY and CDR2 is FYNNEI in the germline V gene. The CDR3 is CASSEWRVNYGYTF. CDR3 nucleotides: TGTGCCAGCAGTGAATGGCGTGTTAACTATGGCTACACCTTC.

This clonotype was detected ten times or more. V is TRBV20-1 and J is TRBJ2-7, with 7 bases aligning to TRBD2. V was pared by 3 bases and J by 1 base, with 6 bases of the junction left unmatched. This CDR3 is 14 amino acids long. Germline-derived CDR1 and CDR2 are DFQATT and SNEGSKA (reference sequence). CDR3 nucleotides: TGCAGTGCTAGTCGAGTGCGGGGGTCCTACGAGCAGTACTTC. Translation gives CSASRVRGSYEQYF.

In this sample, this clonotype turned up many times. The genes are TRBV7-2 and TRBJ2-3, with D maybe TRBD2 (6 bases). The CDR3 loop spans 16 amino acids. Germline values: CDR1 SGHTA, CDR2 FQGNSA. The V and J ends lost 5 bases and 4 bases respectively, with 19 bases between them. CDR3 nucleotides: TGTGCCAGCAGCCCACGACTAGAGGGTTGGGCAGATACGCAGTATTTT. It encodes CASSPRLEGWADTQYF.

This sequence joins TRBV2 and TRBJ2-2; D uncertain. The V gene lost 1 base and the J gene lost 7 bases, with 13 bases spanning the gap. This CDR3 comprises 15 residues. Germline V gives CDR1 SNHLY, CDR2 FYNNEI. The CDR3 loop reads CASSEGVGLGGELFF. In nucleotides, the CDR3 is TGTGCCAGCAGTGAAGGCGTAGGGCTGGGCGGGGAGCTGTTTTTT.

This rearrangement joins TRBV2 to TRBJ1-6; 9 positions agree with TRBD1. The CDR3 consists of 14 residues. The trim removed 9 bases at V and 10 bases at J, leaving 10 bases unmatched. CDR1 SNHLY and CDR2 FYNNEI come from the germline V gene. This chain's CDR3 is CASLQGAHPSPLHF. CDR3 nucleotide sequence: TGTGCCAGTCTACAGGGGGCGCATCCCTCACCCCTCCACTTT.

The chain couples TRBV29-1 to TRBJ1-1, with a tentative D call TRBD1 (5 bases). Per germline, CDR1 SQVTM and CDR2 ANQGSEA. V lost 2 bases and J 3 bases, leaving 13 bases between the germline ends. CDR3 length: 14 residues. The CDR3 loop is CSVELSGFHTEAFF. DNA for the CDR3: TGCAGCGTTGAATTGTCAGGGTTTCACACTGAAGCTTTCTTT. The full variable domain, its missing parts supplied by reference TRBV29-1 and TRBJ1-1, is SAVISQKPSRDICQRGTSLTIQCQVDSQVTMMFWYRQQPGQSLTLIATANQGSEATYESGFVIDKFPISRPNLTFSTLTVSNMSPEDSSIYLCSVELSGFHTEAFFGQGTRLTVV.

This chain connects TRBV28 to TRBJ2-4; D gene uncertain. The V gene lost 7 bases and the J gene lost 2 bases, with 12 bases spanning the gap. The CDR3 sequence is 14 residues long. Germline values: CDR1 MDHEN, CDR2 SYDVKM. DNA for the CDR3: TGTGCCAGCACCGATTCACTTTCCAAAAACATTCAGTACTTC. Its translation is CASTDSLSKNIQYF. Looking up the rest from reference TRBV28 and TRBJ2-4 gives the full variable domain: DVKVTQSSRYLVKRTGEKVFLECVQDMDHENMFWYRQDPGLGLRLIYFSYDVKMKEKGDIPEGYSVSREKKERFSLILESASTNQTSMYLCASTDSLSKNIQYFGAGTRLSVL.